One sample yielded the 14 T cell receptor beta chains listed below, sequenced in a study of response to subunit inactivated influenza vaccine. One entry per CDR3 protein, called by TCRdb with MiXCR from the RT-PCR reads. The sample carries approximately 290,000 distinct CDR3 sequences, about 20% recorded once. Material: PBMCs from blood, obtained 21 months after vaccination. These receptors were collected from a man aged 50-75 years who received an inactivated influenza vaccine.

This clonotype was detected a few times. CDR3 DNA sequence: TGTGCCAGCACCCGGGGGGCTCTTCAAGAGACCCAGTACTTC. Its protein product is CASTRGALQETQYF. The chain carries TRBV7-2 and TRBJ2-5; tentative D call: TRBD2 (7 bases). Between the trimmed V and J ends, which lost 7 bases and 2 bases, there was a span of 14 bases. The CDR3 is made up of 14 amino acids. Looked up from germline, CDR1 is SGHTA and CDR2 is FQGNSA. Full variable domain (remainder filled in from reference TRBV7-2 and TRBJ2-5): GAGVSQSPSNKVTEKGKDVELRCDPISGHTALYWYRQSLGQGLEFLIYFQGNSAPDKSGLPSDRFSAERTGGSVSTLTIQRTQQEDSAVYLCASTRGALQETQYFGPGTRLLVL.

Comments on this clonotype: The junction departs from the called germline gene at one end, perhaps through a read error. Here the CDR3 DNA reads TGCTGTGCTCAACCTGGGGGATGGGGCAATCAGCCCCAGCATTTT. As protein: CCAQPGGWGNQPQHF. The rearrangement joins TRBV20-1 to TRBJ1-5; D possibly corresponds to TRBD1 (5 bases). The CDR3 consists of 15 residues. Germline CDR1 reads DFQATT; CDR2 reads SNEGSKA (reference sequence).

This sequence joins TRBV10-3 and TRBJ1-3; D remains ambiguous. The CDR3 sequence is 15 residues long. The germline V and J ends were trimmed by 5 bases and 2 bases, with 13 bases remaining between them. Germline-derived CDR1 and CDR2 are ENHRY and SYGVKD. In DNA, the CDR3 is TGTGCCATCAGTTCGATGGGGTACACTGGAAACACCATATATTTT. Encoded protein: CAISSMGYTGNTIYF.

V and J are TRBV3-1 and TRBJ1-4; 8 bases are a match to TRBD1. Germline trimming cut 1 base from V and 7 bases from J; bases unmatched to any gene: 8. Germline V CDR1 and CDR2: LGHDT, YNNKEL (reference sequence). The CDR3 length is 16 residues. CDR3 sequence (DNA): TGTGCCAGCAGCCAAGCAGGGGGCGGGCAAGGTGAAAAACTGTTTTTT. Residues: CASSQAGGGQGEKLFF.

J is TRBJ2-7 and V is TRBV6-4, with 9 bases that match TRBD1. Trimming took 3 bases from V and 9 from J; bases not matched to a gene: 15. The germline CDR1 and CDR2 sequences are MRHNA and SNTAGT. The length of the CDR3 is 16 residues. The CDR3 loop reads CASSEGPPGQGRWQYF. As DNA, the CDR3 is TGTGCCAGCAGTGAGGGGCCTCCGGGACAGGGACGGTGGCAGTACTTC.

This sequence joins TRBV12-3 or TRBV12-4 and TRBJ1-5; D is uncertain. The CDR3 runs 14 residues. V was shortened by 6 bases and J by 2 bases, with 11 bases between the two germline ends. CDR3 in amino acids: CASSSGNGNQPQHF. CDR3 DNA: TGTGCCAGCAGCTCCGGGAATGGCAATCAGCCCCAGCATTTT.

There are a few counts of this clonotype. V is TRBV4-1 and J is TRBJ2-1; 7 nucleotides agree with TRBD1. Per germline, CDR1 MGHRA and CDR2 YSYEKL. V lost 5 bases, J lost 0 bases, and 7 bases stayed unmatched. CDR3 length equals 16 residues. DNA for the CDR3: TGCGCCAGCAGCGGACAGGCTCCTGGCTCCTACAATGAGCAGTTCTTC. Residues: CASSGQAPGSYNEQFF.

This clonotype was counted only a few times. The chain combines TRBV4-3 with TRBJ1-5; no reliable D call. The germline gives CDR1 LGHNA, CDR2 YSLEER. V was pared by 0 bases and J by 7 bases, with 13 bases between. The CDR3 covers 15 residues. CDR3 in amino acids: CASSQDPGERQPQHF. CDR3 DNA: TGCGCCAGCAGCCAAGATCCCGGGGAGAGGCAGCCCCAGCATTTT.

The gene calls are TRBV20-1 and TRBJ1-6; TRBD1 agrees at 8 bases. Germline V gene sequence: CDR1 DFQATT, CDR2 SNEGSKA (reference sequence). The CDR3 consists of 18 residues. J gave up 7 bases and V 1 base, and 15 bases lay outside the gene matches. The CDR3 sequence is CSARVSGGAGIGNSPLHF. The CDR3 bases are TGCAGTGCTAGAGTGTCAGGGGGCGCAGGGATAGGGAATTCACCCCTCCACTTT.

This clonotype was seen ten or more times. The gene calls are TRBV2 and TRBJ1-1; the D is unclear. The V end was cut by 8 bases, the J end by 2 bases, with 6 bases between. CDR1 SNHLY and CDR2 FYNNEI come from the germline V gene. This CDR3 has 11 amino acids. The chain's CDR3 is CASPSNTEAFF. In DNA, the CDR3 is TGTGCCAGCCCCTCTAACACTGAAGCTTTCTTT.

This clonotype was counted a few times. The chain employs TRBV6-5 and TRBJ2-5, with 11 bases lining up with TRBD2. The CDR3 extends over 16 amino acids. J lost 2 bases, V lost 2 bases, and 4 bases had no gene match. Germline V gene lookup returns CDR1 MNHEY and CDR2 SVGAGI. CDR3 protein: CASSYTGTSGQETQYF. In DNA, the CDR3 is TGTGCCAGCAGTTACACCGGGACTAGCGGTCAAGAGACCCAGTACTTC.

This chain uses TRBV12-3 or TRBV12-4 with TRBJ1-6, with D possibly being TRBD1 (5 bases). This CDR3 is built from 15 residues. With 7 bases removed from V and 10 bases from J, the gap between germline ends came to 20 bases. CDR3: CASTIAGGVGSPLHF. The CDR3 DNA reads as TGTGCCAGCACCATAGCCGGGGGGGTTGGGTCACCCCTCCACTTT.

This clonotype was found a few times. The rearrangement links TRBV12-3 or TRBV12-4 to TRBJ1-2, with D possibly TRBD1 on 6 matching bases. CDR3 length: 13 residues. V lost 6 bases, J lost 8 bases, and 16 bases lay in between. Here the CDR3 DNA reads TGTGCCAGCAGAGCGCAGGGGTCCGGCGGCTACACCTTC. Protein product: CASRAQGSGGYTF.

The rearrangement links TRBV20-1 to TRBJ1-5, with no clear D. The CDR3 totals 16 residues. CDR1 and CDR2 from the germline V gene are DFQATT and SNEGSKA (reference sequence). V was shortened by 6 bases and J by 2 bases, with 20 bases between the two germline ends. The CDR3 reads CSAHPRSSRGNQPQHF. The CDR3 DNA is TGCAGTGCCCACCCCCGCAGCTCCCGGGGCAATCAGCCCCAGCATTTT.